The clone carrying this T cell receptor (beta chain) was seen at least ten times. Noted treatment: randomized to nivolumab then ipilimumab (arm A) or the reverse (arm B). The CDR3 is made up of 16 amino acids. V gave up 3 bases and J gave up 0 bases; unmatched junction bases: 6. Germline V gives CDR1 MDHEN, CDR2 SYDVKM. The sample belongs to a study of sequential checkpoint blockade in melanoma. Study in general: TCRbeta immunosequencing was performed on DNA from over 90 pretreatment melanoma tumor samples.

Clones were sequenced by immunoSEQ multiplex PCR, and TCRdb holds only the in-frame ones, with some missing. The sample includes roughly 13,000 clones, roughly 23% of them seen just once. The material sequenced was tumor tissue (inferred from file names), taken from a patient given nivolumab and ipilimumab in sequence. The chain links TRBV28 to TRBJ1-2, with 8 positions matching TRBD1. The receptor's source is a human donor with melanoma. Here the CDR3 DNA reads TGTGCCAGCAGTTTCAGGGGGCGGGGCCCTAACTATGGCTACACCTTC. Its translation is CASSFRGRGPNYGYTF.